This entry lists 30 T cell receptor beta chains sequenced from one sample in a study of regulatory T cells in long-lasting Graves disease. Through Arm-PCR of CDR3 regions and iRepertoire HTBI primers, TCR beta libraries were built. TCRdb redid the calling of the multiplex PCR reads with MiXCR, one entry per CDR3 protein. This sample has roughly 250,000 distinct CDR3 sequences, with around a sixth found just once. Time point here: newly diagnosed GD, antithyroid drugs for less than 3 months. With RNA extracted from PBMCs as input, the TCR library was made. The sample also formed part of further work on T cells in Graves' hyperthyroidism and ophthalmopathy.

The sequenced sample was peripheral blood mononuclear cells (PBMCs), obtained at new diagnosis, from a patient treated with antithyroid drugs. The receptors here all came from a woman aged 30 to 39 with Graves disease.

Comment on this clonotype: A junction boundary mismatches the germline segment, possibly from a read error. CDR3 residues: CASSLAVRRLGNSPLHF. The DNA of the CDR3 is TGTGCCAGCAGCTTGGCCGTCAGGAGATTAGGGAATTCACCCCTCCACTTT. This sequence joins TRBV5-1 and TRBJ1-6; no definite D call. CDR3 length: 17 amino acids. CDR1 is SGHRS and CDR2 is YFSETQ in the germline V gene.

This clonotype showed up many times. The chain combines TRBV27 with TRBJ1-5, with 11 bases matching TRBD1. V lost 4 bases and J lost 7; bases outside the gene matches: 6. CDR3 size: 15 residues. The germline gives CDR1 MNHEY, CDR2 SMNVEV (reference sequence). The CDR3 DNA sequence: TGTGCCAGCAGTTGGACAGGGGGCAATAGGCAGCCCCAGCATTTT. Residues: CASSWTGGNRQPQHF.

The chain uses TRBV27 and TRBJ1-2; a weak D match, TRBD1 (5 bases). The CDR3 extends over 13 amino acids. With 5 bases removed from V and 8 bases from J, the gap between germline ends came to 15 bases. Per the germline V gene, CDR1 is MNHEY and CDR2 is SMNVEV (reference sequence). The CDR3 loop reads CASSRDPNRGYTF. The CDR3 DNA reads TGTGCCAGCAGTCGGGACCCTAACCGGGGCTACACCTTC.

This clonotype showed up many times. The CDR3 spells CASSQDPSNQPQHF. The CDR3 bases are TGCGCCAGCAGCCAAGATCCCTCCAATCAGCCCCAGCATTTT. The chain couples TRBV4-1 to TRBJ1-5; D is unresolved. CDR1 is MGHRA and CDR2 is YSYEKL in the germline V gene. V lost 0 bases to trimming and J lost 3 bases, with 6 bases between them. The CDR3 contains 14 residues.

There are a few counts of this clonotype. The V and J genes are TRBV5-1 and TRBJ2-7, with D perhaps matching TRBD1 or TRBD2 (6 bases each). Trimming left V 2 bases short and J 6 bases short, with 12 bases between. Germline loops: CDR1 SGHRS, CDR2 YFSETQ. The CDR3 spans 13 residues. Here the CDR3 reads CASSLTGGSEQYF. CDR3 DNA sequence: TGCGCCAGCAGCTTAACCGGGGGCTCCGAGCAGTACTTC.

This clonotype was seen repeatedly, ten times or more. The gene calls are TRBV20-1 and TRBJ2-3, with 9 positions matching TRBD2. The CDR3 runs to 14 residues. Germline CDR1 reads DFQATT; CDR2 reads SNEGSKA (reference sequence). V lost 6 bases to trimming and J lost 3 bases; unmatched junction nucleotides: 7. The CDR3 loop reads CSAPSSGGTDTQYF. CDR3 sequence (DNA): TGCAGTGCACCTAGTAGCGGGGGAACAGATACGCAGTATTTT.

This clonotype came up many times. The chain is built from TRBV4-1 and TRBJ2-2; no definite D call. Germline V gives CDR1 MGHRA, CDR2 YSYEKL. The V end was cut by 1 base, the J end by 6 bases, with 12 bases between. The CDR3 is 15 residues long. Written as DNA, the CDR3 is TGCGCCAGCAGCCAAGGGGCAGGAGAGCCCGGGGAGCTGTTTTTT. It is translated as CASSQGAGEPGELFF.

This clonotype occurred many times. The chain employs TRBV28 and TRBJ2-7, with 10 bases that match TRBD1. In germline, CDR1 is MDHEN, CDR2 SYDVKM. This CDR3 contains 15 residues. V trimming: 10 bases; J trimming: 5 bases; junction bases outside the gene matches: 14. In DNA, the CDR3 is TGTGCCACCCGACTTTTGGACAGGGGGTATAACGAGCAGTACTTC. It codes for CATRLLDRGYNEQYF.

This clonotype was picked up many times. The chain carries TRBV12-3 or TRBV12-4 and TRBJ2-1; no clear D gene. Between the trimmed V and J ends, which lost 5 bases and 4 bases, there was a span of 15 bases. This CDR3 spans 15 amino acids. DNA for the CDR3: TGTGCCAGCAGTCCCGCCTCGAACACGTACAATGAGCAGTTCTTC. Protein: CASSPASNTYNEQFF.

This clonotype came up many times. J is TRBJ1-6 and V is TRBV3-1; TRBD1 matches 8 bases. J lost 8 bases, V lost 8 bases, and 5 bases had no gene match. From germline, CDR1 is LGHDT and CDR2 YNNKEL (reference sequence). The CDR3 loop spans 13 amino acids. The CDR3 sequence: CASAGQEDSPLHF. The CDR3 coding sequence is TGTGCCAGCGCGGGACAGGAAGATTCACCCCTCCACTTT.

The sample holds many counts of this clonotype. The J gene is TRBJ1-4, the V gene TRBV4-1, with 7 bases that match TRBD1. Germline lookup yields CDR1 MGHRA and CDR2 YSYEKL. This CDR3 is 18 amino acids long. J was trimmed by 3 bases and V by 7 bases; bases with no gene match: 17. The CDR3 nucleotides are TGCGCCAGCACCTCCGGGACAGCTTTCTACCCGGCTAATGAAAAACTGTTTTTT. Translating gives CASTSGTAFYPANEKLFF.

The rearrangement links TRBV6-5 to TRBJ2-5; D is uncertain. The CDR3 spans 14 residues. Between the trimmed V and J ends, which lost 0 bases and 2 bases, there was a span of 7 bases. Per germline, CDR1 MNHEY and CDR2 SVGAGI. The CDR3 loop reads CASSYSALQETQYF. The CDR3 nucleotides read TGTGCCAGCAGTTACTCCGCCTTACAAGAGACCCAGTACTTC.

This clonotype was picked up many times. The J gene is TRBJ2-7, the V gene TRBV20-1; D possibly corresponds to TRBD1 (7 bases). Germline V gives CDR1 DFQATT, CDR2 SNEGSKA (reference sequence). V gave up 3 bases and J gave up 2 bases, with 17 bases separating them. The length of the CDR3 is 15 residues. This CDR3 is CSASGGGQEAYEQYF. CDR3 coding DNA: TGCAGTGCTAGTGGGGGAGGACAGGAAGCCTACGAGCAGTACTTC.

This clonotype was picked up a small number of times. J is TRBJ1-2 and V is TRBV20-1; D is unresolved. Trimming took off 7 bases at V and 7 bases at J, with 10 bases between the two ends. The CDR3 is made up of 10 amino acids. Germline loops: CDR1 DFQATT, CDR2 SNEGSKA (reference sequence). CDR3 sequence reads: CSVGSPGYTF. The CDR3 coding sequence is TGCAGTGTTGGGAGCCCTGGCTACACCTTC.

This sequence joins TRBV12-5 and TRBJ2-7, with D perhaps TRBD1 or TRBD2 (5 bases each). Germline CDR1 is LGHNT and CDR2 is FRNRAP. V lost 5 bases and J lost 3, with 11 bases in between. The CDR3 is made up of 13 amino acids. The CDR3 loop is CASGLGTIYEQYF. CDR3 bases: TGTGCTAGTGGTCTGGGGACGATCTACGAGCAGTACTTC.

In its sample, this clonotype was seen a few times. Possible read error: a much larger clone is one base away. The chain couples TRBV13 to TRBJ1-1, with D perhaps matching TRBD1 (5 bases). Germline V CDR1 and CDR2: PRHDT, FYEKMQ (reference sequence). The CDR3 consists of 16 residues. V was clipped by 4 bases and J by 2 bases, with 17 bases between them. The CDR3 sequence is CASSSKGVVINTEAFF. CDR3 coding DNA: TGTGCCAGCAGCTCTAAAGGGGTAGTGATAAACACTGAAGCTTTCTTT. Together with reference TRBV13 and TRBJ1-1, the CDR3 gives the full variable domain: AAGVIQSPRHLIKEKRETATLKCYPIPRHDTVYWYQQGPGQDPQFLISFYEKMQSDKGSIPDRFSAQQFSDYHSELNMSSLELGDSALYFCASSSKGVVINTEAFFGQGTRLTVV.

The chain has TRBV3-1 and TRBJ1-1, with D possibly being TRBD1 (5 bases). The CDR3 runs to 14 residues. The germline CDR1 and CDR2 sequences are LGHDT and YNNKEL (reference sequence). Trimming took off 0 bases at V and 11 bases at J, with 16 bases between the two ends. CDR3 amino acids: CASSQDLGTIFAFF. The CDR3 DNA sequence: TGTGCCAGCAGCCAAGATCTCGGGACGATCTTTGCTTTCTTT.

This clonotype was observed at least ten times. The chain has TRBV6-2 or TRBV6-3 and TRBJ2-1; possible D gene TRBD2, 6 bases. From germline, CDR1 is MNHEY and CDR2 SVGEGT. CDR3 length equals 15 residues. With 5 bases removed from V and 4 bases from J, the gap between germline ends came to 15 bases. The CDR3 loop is CASSEGLERYNEQFF. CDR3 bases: TGTGCCAGCAGTGAGGGACTGGAGAGGTACAATGAGCAGTTCTTC.

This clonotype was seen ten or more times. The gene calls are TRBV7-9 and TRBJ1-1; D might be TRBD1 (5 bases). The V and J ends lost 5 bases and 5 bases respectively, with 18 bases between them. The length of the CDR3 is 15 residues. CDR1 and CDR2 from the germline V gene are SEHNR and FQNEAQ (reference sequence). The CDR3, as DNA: TGTGCCAGCAGCGCAGGGTTAAGGATTGATACTGAAGCTTTCTTT. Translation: CASSAGLRIDTEAFF.

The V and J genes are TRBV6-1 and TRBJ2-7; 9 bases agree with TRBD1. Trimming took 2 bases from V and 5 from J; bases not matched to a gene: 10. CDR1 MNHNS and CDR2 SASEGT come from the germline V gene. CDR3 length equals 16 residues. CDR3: CASSEPNRDRAHEQYF. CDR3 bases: TGTGCCAGCAGTGAACCTAACCGGGACAGGGCCCACGAGCAGTACTTC.

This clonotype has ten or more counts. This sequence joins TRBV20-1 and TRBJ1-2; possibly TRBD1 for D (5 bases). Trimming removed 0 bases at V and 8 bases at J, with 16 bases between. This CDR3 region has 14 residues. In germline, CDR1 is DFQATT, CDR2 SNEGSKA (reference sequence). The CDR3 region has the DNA TGCAGTGCTAGAGATCAATTTTGGGGGGACGGCTACACCTTC. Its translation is CSARDQFWGDGYTF.

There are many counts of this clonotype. CDR3 DNA sequence: TGTGCCAGCAGGAACAGGGGGGCGAACACCGGGGAGCTGTTTTTT. Encoded protein: CASRNRGANTGELFF. This rearrangement joins TRBV2 to TRBJ2-2; TRBD1 aligns across 8 bases. V was pared by 6 bases and J by 0 bases, with 3 bases of the junction left unmatched. The CDR3 extends over 15 amino acids. Per the germline V gene, CDR1 is SNHLY and CDR2 is FYNNEI.

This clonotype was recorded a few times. CDR3 nucleotide sequence: TGTGCCAGTAGTATTTGGGGACAGGGCGCCGGGGAGCTGTTTTTT. It specifies CASSIWGQGAGELFF. This rearrangement joins TRBV19 to TRBJ2-2, with TRBD1 identical over 9 bases. The CDR3 has 15 amino acids. Trimming took 3 bases from V and 6 from J; bases not matched to a gene: 5. Germline V gene sequence: CDR1 LNHDA, CDR2 SQIVND (reference sequence).

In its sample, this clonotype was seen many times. The CDR3 region has the DNA TGTGCCAGCAGTGAGGCGGGACCCCTGAACACTGAAGCTTTCTTT. Translated: CASSEAGPLNTEAFF. The V and J genes are TRBV6-2 or TRBV6-3 and TRBJ1-1; tentatively, D is TRBD1 (5 bases). The CDR3 extends over 15 amino acids. The germline gives CDR1 MNHEY, CDR2 SVGEGT. Trimming took off 5 bases at V and 0 bases at J, with 13 bases between the two ends.

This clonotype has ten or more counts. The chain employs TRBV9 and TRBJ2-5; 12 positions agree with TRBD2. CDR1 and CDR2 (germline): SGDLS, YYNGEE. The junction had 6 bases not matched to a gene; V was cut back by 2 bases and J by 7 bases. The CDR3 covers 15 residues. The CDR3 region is CASSVGLAGLGTQYF. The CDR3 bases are TGTGCCAGCAGCGTTGGACTAGCGGGGCTAGGGACCCAGTACTTC. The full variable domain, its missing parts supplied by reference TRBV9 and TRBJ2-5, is DSGVTQTPKHLITATGQRVTLRCSPRSGDLSVYWYQQSLDQGLQFLIQYYNGEERAKGNILERFSAQQFPDLHSELNLSSLELGDSALYFCASSVGLAGLGTQYFGPGTRLLVL.

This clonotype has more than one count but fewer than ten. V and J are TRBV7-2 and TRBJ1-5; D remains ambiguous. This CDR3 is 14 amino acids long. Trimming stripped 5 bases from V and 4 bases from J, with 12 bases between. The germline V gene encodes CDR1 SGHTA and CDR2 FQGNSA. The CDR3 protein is CASSRTGQNQPQHF. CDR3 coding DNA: TGTGCCAGCAGCCGGACGGGCCAAAATCAGCCCCAGCATTTT.

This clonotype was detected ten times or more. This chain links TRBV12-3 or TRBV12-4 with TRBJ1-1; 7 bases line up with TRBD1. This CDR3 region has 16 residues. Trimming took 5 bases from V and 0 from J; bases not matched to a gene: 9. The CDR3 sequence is CASSRRLGTVNTEAFF. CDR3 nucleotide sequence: TGTGCCAGCAGTAGACGGCTTGGGACAGTGAACACTGAAGCTTTCTTT.

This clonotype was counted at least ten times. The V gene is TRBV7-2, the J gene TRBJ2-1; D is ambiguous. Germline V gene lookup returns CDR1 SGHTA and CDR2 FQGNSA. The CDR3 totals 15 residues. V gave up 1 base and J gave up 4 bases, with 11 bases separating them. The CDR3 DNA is TGTGCCAGCAGCTTAGGGCGGAACCGTTACAATGAGCAGTTCTTC. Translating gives CASSLGRNRYNEQFF.

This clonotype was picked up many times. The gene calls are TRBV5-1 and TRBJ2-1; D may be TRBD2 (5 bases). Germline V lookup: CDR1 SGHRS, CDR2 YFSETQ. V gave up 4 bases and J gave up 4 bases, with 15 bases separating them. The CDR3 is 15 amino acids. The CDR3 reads CASSPPSDFYNEQFF. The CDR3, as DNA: TGCGCCAGCAGCCCCCCCTCGGACTTTTACAATGAGCAGTTCTTC. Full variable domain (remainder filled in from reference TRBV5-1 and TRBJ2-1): KAGVTQTPRYLIKTRGQQVTLSCSPISGHRSVSWYQQTPGQGLQFLFEYFSETQRNKGNFPGRFSGRQFSNSRSEMNVSTLELGDSALYLCASSPPSDFYNEQFFGPGTRLTVL.

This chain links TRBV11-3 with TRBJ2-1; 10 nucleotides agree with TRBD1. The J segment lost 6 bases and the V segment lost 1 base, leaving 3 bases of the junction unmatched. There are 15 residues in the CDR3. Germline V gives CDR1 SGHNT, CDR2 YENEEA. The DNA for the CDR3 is TGTGCCAGCAGCTTAGCGGGACAGGGGTTCAATGAGCAGTTCTTC. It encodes CASSLAGQGFNEQFF.